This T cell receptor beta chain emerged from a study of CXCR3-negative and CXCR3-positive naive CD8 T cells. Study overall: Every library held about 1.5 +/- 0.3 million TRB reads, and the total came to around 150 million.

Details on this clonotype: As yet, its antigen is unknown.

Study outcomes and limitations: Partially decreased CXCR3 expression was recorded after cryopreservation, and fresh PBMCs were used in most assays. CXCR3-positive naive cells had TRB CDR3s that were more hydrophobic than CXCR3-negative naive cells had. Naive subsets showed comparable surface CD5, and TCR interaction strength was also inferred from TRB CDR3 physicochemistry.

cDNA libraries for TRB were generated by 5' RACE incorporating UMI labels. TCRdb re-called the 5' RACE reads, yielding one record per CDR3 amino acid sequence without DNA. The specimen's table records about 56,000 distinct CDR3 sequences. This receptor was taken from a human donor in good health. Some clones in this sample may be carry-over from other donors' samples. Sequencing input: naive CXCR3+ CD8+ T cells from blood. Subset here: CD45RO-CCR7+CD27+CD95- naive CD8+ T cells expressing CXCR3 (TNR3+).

CDR3 protein: CSVGQGVYEQYF. J is TRBJ2-7 and V is TRBV29-1; the TCRdb call, TRBD1, lacks DNA for checking. This CDR3 has 12 residues. Germline CDR1 SQVTM, CDR2 ANQGSEA.